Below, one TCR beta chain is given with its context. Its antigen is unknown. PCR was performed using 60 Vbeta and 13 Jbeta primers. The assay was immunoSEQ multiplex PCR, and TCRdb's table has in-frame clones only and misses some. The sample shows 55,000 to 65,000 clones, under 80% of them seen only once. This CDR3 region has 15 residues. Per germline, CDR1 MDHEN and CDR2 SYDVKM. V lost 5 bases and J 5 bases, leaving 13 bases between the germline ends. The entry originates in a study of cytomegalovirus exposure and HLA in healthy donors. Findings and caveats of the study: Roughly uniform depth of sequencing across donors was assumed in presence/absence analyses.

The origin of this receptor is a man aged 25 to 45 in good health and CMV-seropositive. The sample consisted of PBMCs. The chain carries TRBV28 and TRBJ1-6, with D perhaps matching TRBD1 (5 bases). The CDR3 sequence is CASSPTRGDNSPLHF. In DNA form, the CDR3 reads TGTGCCAGCAGTCCTACGCGGGGCGATAATTCACCCCTCCACTTT.